The rows below give T cell receptor beta chains drawn from one sample of a study of blood T cell repertoires in COVID-19. Sequencing used immunoSEQ multiplex PCR; TCRdb keeps in-frame clones, though not all of them. The sample comprises about 290,000 clones, approximately 86% of which are singletons, and around 4% rests with the top ten. Material: peripheral blood. The receptors originated from a woman aged 50 to 60 with active or convalescent COVID-19. Both conserved end residues are part of each CDR3. The order of the fields is CDR3 length, V gene, CDR3 protein.

len: 15; v_gene: TRBV5-6; CDR3aa: CASSLEGAGNQPQHF
len: 11; v_gene: TRBV28; CDR3aa: CASSTIESYTF
len: 15; v_gene: TRBV2; CDR3aa: CASSVRQGAADTQYF
len: 15; v_gene: TRBV6-5; CDR3aa: CASNRGSRGAGEQYF
len: 15; v_gene: TRBV6-2/TRBV6-3; CDR3aa: CASSLLAGPQETQYF
len: 14; v_gene: TRBV3-1/TRBV3-2; CDR3aa: CASSTTTTSNEQYF
len: 15; v_gene: TRBV5-1; CDR3aa: CASSRVGGTGYEQYF
len: 14; v_gene: TRBV24-1; CDR3aa: CATSDPGSNQPQHF
len: 15; v_gene: TRBV6-5; CDR3aa: CASSPPAGPYNEQFF
len: 15; v_gene: TRBV5-6; CDR3aa: CASSWMPGGSYEQYF
len: 14; v_gene: TRBV25-1; CDR3aa: CASARDRGFVEAFF
len: 15; v_gene: TRBV28; CDR3aa: CASSLLGPSYNEQFF
len: 14; v_gene: TRBV4-1; CDR3aa: CASRRGTGLSEAFF
len: 17; v_gene: TRBV4-1; CDR3aa: CASSQEPTAGVIDTQYF
len: 14; v_gene: TRBV5-1; CDR3aa: CASSLTFSGNTIYF
len: 16; v_gene: TRBV2; CDR3aa: CASRNRGRGSTGELFF
len: 14; v_gene: TRBV5-1; CDR3aa: CASSLTGGRAEAFF
len: 15; v_gene: TRBV7-9; CDR3aa: CASSPLAGGPSEQYF
len: 14; v_gene: TRBV7-8; CDR3aa: CASSLGTGNTEAFF
len: 16; v_gene: TRBV4-1; CDR3aa: CASSQGPGQPSYEQYF
len: 18; v_gene: TRBV28; CDR3aa: CASSGPSGSGGSYNEQFF
len: 16; v_gene: TRBV19; CDR3aa: CASSLVFRGPRETQYF
len: 14; v_gene: TRBV19; CDR3aa: CASRAQGAGTEAFF
len: 14; v_gene: TRBV29-1; CDR3aa: CSAVDRGKSYGYTF
len: 21; v_gene: TRBV4-1; CDR3aa: CASSQETFRTSGKSAHNEQFF
len: 15; v_gene: TRBV7-8; CDR3aa: CASSLEGGSYNEQFF
len: 14; v_gene: TRBV7-3; CDR3aa: CASSLSRHYNEQFF
len: 15; v_gene: TRBV12-5; CDR3aa: CASGLVGGAKETQYF
len: 15; v_gene: TRBV5-6; CDR3aa: CASSLDQVQGEKLFF
len: 15; v_gene: TRBV5-6; CDR3aa: CASSLEQGAGGEQFF
len: 17; v_gene: TRBV6-7; CDR3aa: CASSYLDRGPFYYEQYF
len: 14; v_gene: TRBV28; CDR3aa: CASSLWLSGTEAFF
len: 15; v_gene: TRBV28; CDR3aa: CASSFDRESTDTQYF
len: 15; v_gene: TRBV11-2; CDR3aa: CASSPSSQVNSPLHF
len: 15; v_gene: TRBV18; CDR3aa: CASSPQGTPTYEQYF
len: 15; v_gene: TRBV15; CDR3aa: CATSRENRGLEKLFF
len: 16; v_gene: TRBV10-1; CDR3aa: CASSQAGTGGTGELFF
len: 16; v_gene: TRBV24-1; CDR3aa: CATSDFRTGRNTEAFF
len: 13; v_gene: TRBV7-9; CDR3aa: CASSLGGRYEQYF
len: 14; v_gene: TRBV30; CDR3aa: CAWSTGQGGTEAFF
len: 13; v_gene: TRBV3-1/TRBV3-2; CDR3aa: CASSQVPNNEQFF
len: 13; v_gene: TRBV10-3; CDR3aa: CAISESGSPDQYF
len: 16; v_gene: TRBV5-1; CDR3aa: CASSPLAYLSYNEQFF
len: 14; v_gene: TRBV6-5; CDR3aa: CASRRAPGVQPQHF
len: 17; v_gene: TRBV15; CDR3aa: CATSRDLRFGRNTEAFF
len: 19; v_gene: TRBV5-1; CDR3aa: CASSAGTGERGRIQETQYF
len: 14; v_gene: TRBV20-1; CDR3aa: CSASYALSGNEQFF
len: 16; v_gene: TRBV5-1; CDR3aa: CASRLGLLREHYGYTF
len: 16; v_gene: TRBV5-4; CDR3aa: CASSPEVAGSTDTQYF
len: 16; v_gene: TRBV18; CDR3aa: CASSPSTLAGQETQYF
len: 18; v_gene: TRBV4-1; CDR3aa: CASSQDRVLAGGADEQFF
len: 14; v_gene: TRBV24-1; CDR3aa: CATSDRGDTDTQYF
len: 11; v_gene: TRBV19; CDR3aa: CATTGGREAFF
len: 16; v_gene: TRBV9; CDR3aa: CASSPQVGGLGNTIYF
len: 15; v_gene: TRBV5-1; CDR3aa: CASSPIRDSYNEQFF
len: 15; v_gene: TRBV19; CDR3aa: CASRSRTGMNYGYTF
len: 14; v_gene: TRBV9; CDR3aa: CASSGPGGGSEAFF
len: 16; v_gene: TRBV4-2; CDR3aa: CASSQVGAGSSYEQYF
len: 14; v_gene: TRBV5-1; CDR3aa: CASSLFREGGELFF
len: 16; v_gene: TRBV5-1; CDR3aa: CASSFFGTSGYNEQFF